These 21 T cell receptor beta chains were all obtained from the same sample, sequenced in a study of CD8+CD57+ T cells in acquired aplastic anemia (dated by TCRdb to the late 2010s). Sequencer: Illumina HiSeq 2000. Genomic DNA served as template for TCR beta VDJ combination and CDR3 sequence profiling. The public reads were reanalyzed by TCRdb: fastp trimming at Q25, MiXCR alignment, in-frame beta chains only. Every CDR3 protein is listed once, alongside the most common genes and DNA of its rows. The table for this sample lists some 170,000 distinct CDR3 sequences; approximately 44% of them were counted only once. 1.1% of the sample rests with the top ten. The sequencing input was sorted CD4+, CD8+, or CD8+CD57+ T cells (not recorded which) from PBMCs. These receptors were taken from a human donor in good health.

This clonotype appeared many times. The rearrangement joins TRBV5-1 to TRBJ1-1; D is unresolved. Trimming took 4 bases from V and 1 from J, leaving 14 bases between them. CDR1 is SGHRS, CDR2 YFSETQ, per germline. The CDR3 extends over 15 amino acids. The CDR3 sequence is CASSALGGQNTEAFF. In nucleotides, the CDR3 is TGCGCCAGCAGCGCCCTCGGCGGCCAGAACACTGAAGCTTTCTTT.

In its sample, this clonotype was seen many times. The rearrangement joins TRBV7-2 to TRBJ1-6, with D hard to call. Germline CDR1 is SGHTA and CDR2 is FQGNSA. V shed 2 bases and J shed 4 bases, with 0 bases lying between them. The CDR3 has 12 residues. The CDR3 DNA sequence: TGTGCCAGCAGCTTATATAATTCACCCCTCCACTTT. It is translated as CASSLYNSPLHF.

This clonotype was counted at least ten times. The gene calls are TRBV6-6 and TRBJ2-3, with 7 bases matching TRBD2. The CDR3 runs to 12 residues. Germline V gene data show CDR1 as MNHNY and CDR2 as SVGAGI (reference sequence). J gave up 6 bases and V 8 bases, and 5 bases lay outside the gene matches. The CDR3 here is CASQRGGDTQYF. CDR3 DNA sequence: TGTGCCAGCCAGCGGGGTGGGGATACGCAGTATTTT.

The chain joins TRBV15 to TRBJ2-5; 11 positions match TRBD1. CDR3 length equals 16 residues. Trimming took 1 base from V and 1 from J; bases not matched to a gene: 2. Germline assignment: CDR1 LNHNV and CDR2 YYDKDF (reference sequence). The CDR3 is CATSRGGQGVQETQYF. In DNA form, the CDR3 reads TGTGCCACCAGCAGAGGGGGACAGGGGGTCCAAGAGACCCAGTACTTC.

On this clonotype itself: It may be a read error: a sequence one base away is much more abundant. This chain connects TRBV19 to TRBJ2-7; TRBD2 is a possible D gene (6 bases). The length of the CDR3 is 13 residues. V lost 4 bases and J lost 6, with 13 bases in between. Germline lookup yields CDR1 LNHDA and CDR2 SQIVND (reference sequence). CDR3 region: CASSTSRRGEQYF. The DNA of the CDR3 is TGTGCCAGTAGTACTAGCAGGAGGGGCGAGCAGTACTTC. Using reference TRBV19 and TRBJ2-7 for the parts outside the CDR3, the full variable domain is DGGITQSPKYLFRKEGQNVTLSCEQNLNHDAMYWYRQDPGQGLRLIYYSQIVNDFQKGDIAEGYSVSREKKESFPLTVTSAQKNPTAFYLCASSTSRRGEQYFGPGTRLTVT.

This clonotype was counted ten times or more. The genes are TRBV9 and TRBJ1-5; TRBD1 matches at 7 bases. Germline V gene data show CDR1 as SGDLS and CDR2 as YYNGEE. The CDR3 consists of 15 residues. The J segment lost 6 bases and the V segment lost 3 bases, leaving 9 bases of the junction unmatched. The CDR3 protein is CASSATGQNSQPQHF. DNA for the CDR3: TGTGCCAGCAGCGCGACGGGACAGAATTCTCAGCCCCAGCATTTT.

The V call is TRBV24-1, the J call TRBJ2-3; the D gene is possibly TRBD2 (5 bases). From germline, CDR1 is KGHDR and CDR2 SFDVKD. The CDR3 covers 15 residues. Deletions cut 3 bases from V and 7 bases from J, with 16 bases between. CDR3 protein: CATSDSSVASYTQYF. The CDR3 DNA reads TGTGCCACCAGTGATAGTAGCGTGGCCTCTTATACGCAGTATTTT.

About this clonotype itself: The CDR3 does not close with the conserved phenylalanine or tryptophan, likely indicating a read error. The genes are TRBV10-1 and TRBJ2-7; 9 positions match TRBD2. Per germline, CDR1 WNHNN and CDR2 SYGVQD (reference sequence). The CDR3 is 15 residues long. CDR3 sequence (DNA): TGCGCCAGCAGTGAATATAGCGGGAGCTCCTACGGGCAGTACCTC. It codes for CASSEYSGSSYGQYL.

The chain has TRBV20-1 and TRBJ2-7; maybe TRBD1 (5 bases). The J call may be in error: the DNA end matches TRBJ2-1 better. The CDR3 consists of 16 residues. Per the germline V gene, CDR1 is DFQATT and CDR2 is SNEGSKA (reference sequence). CDR3 nucleotide sequence: TGCAGTGCTAGAGATTTTCTCGGCTTAGCCAGGGATGAGCAGTTCTTC. Its protein product is CSARDFLGLARDEQFF.

This clonotype was counted many times. V is TRBV7-2 and J is TRBJ2-7, with 10 positions matching TRBD2. This CDR3 has 15 amino acids. Unmatched junction bases numbered 6, after V lost 2 bases and J lost 5 bases. Germline V gene lookup returns CDR1 SGHTA and CDR2 FQGNSA. CDR3 coding DNA: TGTGCCAGCAGCTTACTTAGCGGGGGGATCAACGAGCAGTACTTC. Protein product: CASSLLSGGINEQYF. The full variable domain, its missing parts supplied by reference TRBV7-2 and TRBJ2-7, is GAGVSQSPSNKVTEKGKDVELRCDPISGHTALYWYRQSLGQGLEFLIYFQGNSAPDKSGLPSDRFSAERTGGSVSTLTIQRTQQEDSAVYLCASSLLSGGINEQYFGPGTRLTVT.

This clonotype came up many times. V usage is TRBV5-4 and J usage is TRBJ2-3, with D uncertain. This CDR3 region has 13 residues. V was trimmed by 0 bases and J by 5 bases, leaving 7 bases between them. Germline V gene lookup returns CDR1 SGHNT and CDR2 YYREEE (reference sequence). The DNA for the CDR3 is TGTGCCAGCAGCTTGGGCCACAAAGATACGCAGTATTTT. Translation gives CASSLGHKDTQYF.

The chain is built from TRBV2 and TRBJ2-1, with 9 bases that match TRBD2. The CDR3 spans 12 residues. The V and J ends lost 8 bases and 10 bases, in that order; junction bases with no gene match: 6. Germline V gene sequence: CDR1 SNHLY, CDR2 FYNNEI. CDR3 region: CASYASGTEQFF. CDR3 in DNA: TGTGCCAGCTACGCTAGCGGGACGGAGCAGTTCTTC.

Ten or more counts support this clonotype. This rearrangement joins TRBV4-2 to TRBJ1-6; weak D call: TRBD1 (5 bases). The CDR3 covers 15 residues. In germline, CDR1 is LGHNA, CDR2 YNFKEQ. Trimming removed 0 bases at V and 8 bases at J, with 11 bases between. The CDR3 DNA sequence: TGTGCCAGCAGCCAAGAAGGGGCCACAGATTCACCCCTCCACTTT. It codes for CASSQEGATDSPLHF.

This clonotype was observed at least ten times. The gene calls are TRBV5-5 and TRBJ2-7; tentatively, D is TRBD1 (5 bases). The V gene's germline CDR1 is SGHKS and CDR2 YYEKEE (reference sequence). This CDR3 comprises 14 residues. V gave up 4 bases and J gave up 6 bases, with 17 bases separating them. Written as DNA, the CDR3 is TGTGCCAGCAGCATAGGACCAGGGTTCGGCGAGCAGTACTTC. This encodes CASSIGPGFGEQYF.

This clonotype was seen at least ten times. The chain couples TRBV20-1 to TRBJ1-1; 8 nucleotides line up with TRBD1. The germline V gene encodes CDR1 DFQATT and CDR2 SNEGSKA (reference sequence). The junction had 8 bases not matched to a gene; V was cut back by 5 bases and J by 6 bases. The CDR3 has 13 amino acids. CDR3 protein: CSAVSGGEAEAFF. Written as DNA, the CDR3 is TGCAGTGCTGTTTCAGGGGGCGAAGCTGAAGCTTTCTTT.

This clonotype was found many times. The chain recombines TRBV25-1 with TRBJ1-1; no clear D. The CDR3 has 11 amino acids. With 7 bases removed from V and 1 base from J, the gap between germline ends came to 4 bases. CDR1 and CDR2 (germline): MGHDK, SYGVNS. The CDR3 is CASNGNTEAFF. The CDR3 DNA sequence: TGTGCCAGCAATGGGAACACTGAAGCTTTCTTT. The entire variable domain, with the rest obtained from reference TRBV25-1 and TRBJ1-1, is as follows: EADIYQTPRYLVIGTGKKITLECSQTMGHDKMYWYQQDPGMELHLIHYSYGVNSTEKGDLSSESTVSRIRTEHFPLTLESARPSHTSQYLCASNGNTEAFFGQGTRLTVV.

This clonotype appeared a single time. One end of the junction is discordant with germline, which a read error may explain. The V call is TRBV24-1, the J call TRBJ2-3; 8 nucleotides agree with TRBD2. The CDR3 has 15 residues. CDR1 is KGHDR and CDR2 is SFDVKD in the germline V gene. CDR3 loop: CATRATRGGTETQYF. The CDR3 DNA reads as TGTGCCACCAGAGCCACCCGGGGGGGCACAGAGACGCAGTATTTT.

Only a few counts were recorded for this clonotype. This chain connects TRBV19 to TRBJ1-6; unclear D gene. V was trimmed by 6 bases and J by 5 bases, leaving 8 bases between them. The CDR3 runs 13 residues. Germline CDR1 reads LNHDA; CDR2 reads SQIVND (reference sequence). As DNA, the CDR3 is TGTGCCAGTAGGTACGGGGATAATTCACCCCTCCACTTT. This translates into CASRYGDNSPLHF.

Only a few counts were recorded for this clonotype. The rearrangement links TRBV10-3 to TRBJ2-7; 7 nucleotides line up with TRBD1. Germline trimming cut 4 bases from V and 0 bases from J; bases unmatched to any gene: 3. CDR3 size: 14 residues. CDR1 and CDR2 (germline): ENHRY, SYGVKD. The CDR3: CAISGTGSSYEQYF. CDR3 DNA: TGTGCCATCAGTGGGACAGGAAGCTCCTACGAGCAGTACTTC.

This clonotype was counted at least ten times. The CDR3 protein is CSASDPGNTEAFF. CDR3 nucleotides: TGCAGTGCTAGTGACCCAGGGAACACTGAAGCTTTCTTT. The chain uses TRBV20-1 and TRBJ1-1; D is uncertain. The CDR3 extends over 13 amino acids. CDR1 and CDR2 (germline): DFQATT, SNEGSKA (reference sequence). With 3 bases removed from V and 1 base from J, the gap between germline ends came to 9 bases.

The chain employs TRBV5-4 and TRBJ2-5; 8 nucleotides align to TRBD1. Per germline, CDR1 SGHNT and CDR2 YYREEE (reference sequence). V dropped 4 bases and J dropped 2; count of bases not matched to a gene: 4. The CDR3 runs 14 residues. The chain's CDR3 is CASSVGTGQETQYF. For the CDR3, the DNA is TGTGCCAGCAGCGTCGGGACAGGACAAGAGACCCAGTACTTC.